This entry lists 31 T cell receptor beta chains sequenced from one sample in a study of glioma-infiltrating T cells after dendritic cell vaccination. The data were produced by immunoSEQ multiplex PCR, yet TCRdb's version contains in-frame clones alone and is incomplete. The sample includes about 46,000 clones, 70% to 90% of them seen just once. Time point: after dendritic cell vaccination, including at tumor progression/relapse. The material sequenced was blood, taken after dendritic cell vaccination. These receptors were collected from a human donor with glioblastoma.

V usage is TRBV20-1 and J usage is TRBJ2-5; D unclear. This CDR3 spans 11 amino acids. The germline V gene encodes CDR1 DFQATT and CDR2 SNEGSKA (reference sequence). V lost 2 bases, J lost 4 bases, and 5 bases lay in between. The CDR3 DNA is TGCAGTGCTAGATCCCGAGAGACCCAGTACTTC. Its translation: CSARSRETQYF.

This clone was detected only a few times. The V gene is TRBV7-8, the J gene TRBJ2-3; D perhaps matches TRBD1 (6 bases). Germline values: CDR1 SGHVS, CDR2 FQNEAQ. The CDR3 spans 15 residues. Between the trimmed V and J ends, which lost 3 bases and 1 base, there was a span of 11 bases. The DNA of the CDR3 is TGTGCCAGCAGCTTGGGGGCGTTGGGCACAGATACGCAGTATTTT. This sequence encodes CASSLGALGTDTQYF. The entire variable domain, with the rest obtained from reference TRBV7-8 and TRBJ2-3, is as follows: GAGVSQSPRYKVAKRGQDVALRCDPISGHVSLFWYQQALGQGPEFLTYFQNEAQLDKSGLPSDRFFAERPEGSVSTLKIQRTQQEDSAVYLCASSLGALGTDTQYFGPGTRLTVL.

This rearrangement joins TRBV12-5 to TRBJ2-1; D is uncertain. Germline V gene sequence: CDR1 LGHNT, CDR2 FRNRAP. The V end lost 2 bases, the J end lost 3 bases, and 5 bases lay between the germline ends. The CDR3 loop spans 13 amino acids. In DNA form, the CDR3 reads TGTGCTAGTGGTTTGTCAGTCTACAATGAGCAGTTCTTC. This encodes CASGLSVYNEQFF.

As regards this clone: The germline gene is not matched at one end of the junction; a read error may be the cause. J is TRBJ1-4 and V is TRBV7-2; TRBD1 might be the D (5 bases). In germline, CDR1 is SGHTA, CDR2 FQGNSA. The CDR3 is 14 amino acids. The CDR3 is CASRQDRNRDSVSF. CDR3 bases: TGTGCCAGCAGACAAGATAGAAACCGGGACTCCGTCTCCTTT.

This sequence joins TRBV9 and TRBJ2-2, with 8 positions matching TRBD1. CDR1 and CDR2 (germline): SGDLS, YYNGEE. The V gene end was trimmed by 3 bases and the J gene end by 1 base; junction bases not matched to a gene: 8. The CDR3 consists of 17 residues. CDR3 nucleotides: TGTGCCAGCAGCGCCCCCGTAGGACAGGGGAACACCGGGGAGCTGTTTTTT. Translating it yields CASSAPVGQGNTGELFF.

V and J are TRBV5-1 and TRBJ1-1, with TRBD1 matching over 7 bases. Germline CDR1 is SGHRS and CDR2 is YFSETQ. CDR3 size: 16 residues. V trimming: 6 bases; J trimming: 0 bases; junction bases outside the gene matches: 11. The CDR3 coding sequence is TGCGCCAGCACCTCGTGGGGGGACAGCATGAACACTGAAGCTTTCTTT. Its protein is CASTSWGDSMNTEAFF.

The chain is built from TRBV28 and TRBJ2-7, with 10 bases aligning to TRBD2. The V gene's germline CDR1 is MDHEN and CDR2 SYDVKM. Trimming took 6 bases from V and 3 from J; bases not matched to a gene: 11. The CDR3 runs 16 residues. The CDR3 sequence: CASRNKLAGEGYEQYF. In nucleotides, the CDR3 is TGTGCCAGCAGGAATAAGCTAGCGGGGGAGGGCTACGAGCAGTACTTC.

The rearrangement uses TRBV28 and TRBJ2-1; TRBD1 matches at 7 bases. This CDR3 region has 15 residues. The germline CDR1 and CDR2 sequences are MDHEN and SYDVKM. V dropped 6 bases and J dropped 6; count of bases not matched to a gene: 11. The DNA of the CDR3 is TGTGCCAGCAGGAGACAGGGCATCGTTAGCAATGAGCAGTTCTTC. Its translation is CASRRQGIVSNEQFF.

The chain links TRBV30 to TRBJ1-1; TRBD1 agrees at 9 bases. Germline V gene lookup returns CDR1 GTSNPN and CDR2 SVGIG (reference sequence). The CDR3 covers 11 residues. Trimming removed 4 bases from V and 14 bases from J; junction bases left unmatched: 8. The CDR3 region has the DNA TGTGCCTGGAAGGGGACAGGGAAGGCGTTCTTT. Its protein is CAWKGTGKAFF.

This chain links TRBV29-1 with TRBJ1-1; D is ambiguous. Germline values: CDR1 SQVTM, CDR2 ANQGSEA. This CDR3 contains 11 residues. The V end was cut by 7 bases, the J end by 11 bases, with 17 bases between. Here the CDR3 reads CSGEVGKRAFF. Written as DNA, the CDR3 is TGCAGCGGGGAGGTGGGCAAAAGGGCTTTCTTT.

The gene calls are TRBV18 and TRBJ1-3; TRBD1 agrees at 7 bases. V lost 3 bases and J lost 2; bases outside the gene matches: 7. The CDR3 extends over 16 amino acids. Germline CDR1 reads KGHSH; CDR2 reads LQKENI. CDR3 sequence (DNA): TGTGCCAGCTCACCGCCCGACAGGGTCACTGGAAACACCATATATTTT. This translates into CASSPPDRVTGNTIYF.

The chain recombines TRBV2 with TRBJ2-1; TRBD1 matches at 9 bases. Germline trimming cut 1 base from V and 9 bases from J; bases unmatched to any gene: 4. This CDR3 is built from 14 residues. The germline CDR1 and CDR2 sequences are SNHLY and FYNNEI. Written as DNA, the CDR3 is TGTGCCAGCAGTGAAGGACAGGGGGTAGGTGAGCAGTTCTTC. Translated: CASSEGQGVGEQFF.

The V and J genes are TRBV28 and TRBJ1-2, with 7 bases fitting TRBD1. Per the germline V gene, CDR1 is MDHEN and CDR2 is SYDVKM. V lost 5 bases, J lost 3 bases, and 3 bases stayed unmatched. CDR3 length: 13 residues. In nucleotides, the CDR3 is TGTGCCAGCAGTCAGGGACAGCACTATGGCTACACCTTC. Amino acids: CASSQGQHYGYTF.

This chain connects TRBV20-1 to TRBJ2-1; D is ambiguous. CDR1 DFQATT and CDR2 SNEGSKA come from the germline V gene (reference sequence). The CDR3 consists of 11 residues. Trimming pared 2 bases from V and 8 bases from J, leaving 7 bases between. DNA of the CDR3: TGCAGTGCTAGATTTGACTATGAGCAGTTCTTC. It yields the protein CSARFDYEQFF.

This clone was observed once. This rearrangement joins TRBV7-2 to TRBJ2-3; D unclear. The CDR3 covers 12 residues. V was clipped by 2 bases and J by 6 bases, with 6 bases between them. Germline V gives CDR1 SGHTA, CDR2 FQGNSA. Written as DNA, the CDR3 is TGTGCCAGCAGCTTAAATAGTGATACGCAGTATTTT. Encoded protein: CASSLNSDTQYF.

V usage is TRBV11-2 and J usage is TRBJ1-1, with a possible D match to TRBD1 (6 bases). The V end lost 2 bases, the J end lost 4 bases, and 11 bases lay between the germline ends. Per the germline V gene, CDR1 is SGHAT and CDR2 is FQNNGV. CDR3 length equals 14 residues. CDR3 nucleotides: TGTGCCAGCAGCTTAACAGGGCTTCTCACTGAAGCTTTCTTT. Translation: CASSLTGLLTEAFF.

CDR3 in DNA: TGTGCCAGCAGCTTACTAGCGGCCGCCCCCTACAATGAGCAGTTCTTC. The encoded protein is CASSLLAAAPYNEQFF. The chain is built from TRBV11-3 and TRBJ2-1, with 7 bases matching TRBD2. Germline V gene sequence: CDR1 SGHNT, CDR2 YENEEA. The ends lost 2 bases at V and 2 bases at J; junction bases unmatched: 6. This CDR3 has 16 amino acids.

The chain is built from TRBV10-3 and TRBJ1-2, with 10 bases aligning to TRBD1. This CDR3 region has 17 residues. From germline, CDR1 is ENHRY and CDR2 SYGVKD. With 3 bases clipped from V and 4 bases from J, the junction kept 11 bases outside the gene matches. CDR3 DNA: TGTGCCATCAGTGACCTAGGACAGGGGGAACACGTCTATGGCTACACCTTC. Translation gives CAISDLGQGEHVYGYTF.

The table lists this clone with a few counts. The chain is built from TRBV9 and TRBJ2-1; 8 bases match TRBD1. This CDR3 comprises 14 residues. Germline assignment: CDR1 SGDLS and CDR2 YYNGEE. V dropped 1 base and J dropped 3; count of bases not matched to a gene: 0. The CDR3 DNA is TGTGCCAGCAGCGTAACAGGGGGCTACAATGAGCAGTTCTTC. Its translation: CASSVTGGYNEQFF.

The V and J genes are TRBV7-8 and TRBJ2-5, with 13 positions matching TRBD2. V lost 5 bases and J lost 10; bases outside the gene matches: 19. Germline CDR1 reads SGHVS; CDR2 reads FQNEAQ. CDR3 length equals 18 residues. In DNA, the CDR3 is TGTGCCAGCAGCCTACTAACTAGCGGGAGGGCCTTTGGGGAGGGCCAGTACTTC. Translating gives CASSLLTSGRAFGEGQYF.

The chain recombines TRBV5-4 with TRBJ2-1, with D tentatively TRBD2 (6 bases). This CDR3 spans 15 amino acids. V was clipped by 4 bases and J by 0 bases, with 11 bases between them. Germline V gives CDR1 SGHNT, CDR2 YYREEE (reference sequence). As DNA, the CDR3 is TGTGCCAGCAGCCTACAGACTAGCTCCTACAATGAGCAGTTCTTC. It codes for CASSLQTSSYNEQFF.

This clone was counted once. The chain links TRBV10-3 to TRBJ1-5; 8 nucleotides match TRBD1. In germline, CDR1 is ENHRY, CDR2 SYGVKD. V was clipped by 3 bases and J by 7 bases; unmatched bases: 8. CDR3 size: 15 residues. The CDR3 sequence is CAISDAGGMGQPQHF. The CDR3 DNA follows: TGTGCCATCAGTGACGCAGGGGGCATGGGGCAGCCCCAGCATTTT.

This clone was recorded once. The junction departs from the called germline gene at one end, perhaps through a read error. J is TRBJ2-3 and V is TRBV6-5; 10 bases fit TRBD2. Germline V CDR1 and CDR2: MNHEY, SVGAGI. The CDR3 covers 16 residues. The CDR3 loop is CASRYFSGGSTDTQYF. CDR3 nucleotide sequence: TGTGCCAGCAGATACTTTAGCGGGGGGAGCACAGATACGCAGTATTTT.

The chain has TRBV6-5 and TRBJ2-1, with a possible D match to TRBD2 (6 bases). V lost 7 bases and J lost 9, with 10 bases in between. CDR1 MNHEY and CDR2 SVGAGI come from the germline V gene. This CDR3 is 11 amino acids long. CDR3 bases: TGTGCCAGCAAGGAGGGGCGTGAGCAGTTCTTC. The encoded protein is CASKEGREQFF.

The rearrangement links TRBV7-9 to TRBJ2-7; the match to TRBD1 covers 7 bases. The V gene's germline CDR1 is SEHNR and CDR2 FQNEAQ (reference sequence). Trimming took 5 bases from V and 2 from J; bases not matched to a gene: 3. The CDR3 spans 13 residues. The CDR3 protein is CASSPTGAYEQYF. The CDR3 DNA is TGTGCCAGCAGCCCCACAGGGGCCTACGAGCAGTACTTC.

The chain has TRBV5-6 and TRBJ1-2; D unresolved. CDR3 size: 14 residues. V lost 0 bases and J lost 4, with 10 bases in between. Germline values: CDR1 SGHDT, CDR2 YYEEEE. The CDR3, as DNA: TGTGCCAGCAGCTTGGGTTCCTACTCCTATGGCTACACCTTC. Protein sequence: CASSLGSYSYGYTF.

The chain carries TRBV11-2 and TRBJ2-3; 7 positions match TRBD2. CDR3 length: 15 residues. The germline V gene has CDR1 SGHAT and CDR2 FQNNGV. J lost 2 bases, V lost 5 bases, and 7 bases had no gene match. Here the CDR3 DNA reads TGTGCCAGCAGCCCCCGGAGCGGGAACACAGATACGCAGTATTTT. Translated: CASSPRSGNTDTQYF.

The sample holds a few counts of this clone. This rearrangement joins TRBV19 to TRBJ1-1; no definite D call. The CDR3 sequence is 14 residues long. The germline V and J ends were trimmed by 5 bases and 0 bases, with 10 bases remaining between them. Per germline, CDR1 LNHDA and CDR2 SQIVND (reference sequence). The CDR3 here is CASSRGIMNTEAFF. The CDR3 DNA follows: TGTGCCAGTAGTCGCGGCATTATGAACACTGAAGCTTTCTTT. Full variable domain (outside the CDR3, taken from reference TRBV19 and TRBJ1-1): DGGITQSPKYLFRKEGQNVTLSCEQNLNHDAMYWYRQDPGQGLRLIYYSQIVNDFQKGDIAEGYSVSREKKESFPLTVTSAQKNPTAFYLCASSRGIMNTEAFFGQGTRLTVV.

The chain recombines TRBV5-1 with TRBJ2-1; 11 nucleotides line up with TRBD2. The length of the CDR3 is 16 residues. Germline V gene data show CDR1 as SGHRS and CDR2 as YFSETQ. V shed 1 base, J shed 6 bases, and the junction held 6 bases outside the gene matches. CDR3 sequence (DNA): TGCGCCAGCAGCTTGAGTGGGACTAGCGGCACCAATGAGCAGTTCTTC. It yields the protein CASSLSGTSGTNEQFF.

V usage is TRBV7-9 and J usage is TRBJ2-7; weak D call: TRBD2 (6 bases). Between the trimmed V and J ends, which lost 8 bases and 6 bases, there was a span of 14 bases. The CDR3 spans 12 residues. The germline gives CDR1 SEHNR, CDR2 FQNEAQ (reference sequence). CDR3 sequence reads: CASDSGGGEQYF. The CDR3 DNA is TGTGCCAGCGATAGCGGAGGAGGCGAGCAGTACTTC.

This clone has only one observation. This sequence joins TRBV10-3 and TRBJ2-3; 7 bases match TRBD2. Germline V CDR1 and CDR2: ENHRY, SYGVKD. Germline trimming cut 0 bases from V and 5 bases from J; bases unmatched to any gene: 14. The CDR3 length is 18 residues. CDR3 residues: CAISESMGRERLRDTQYF. The CDR3 DNA is TGTGCCATCAGTGAGTCGATGGGGCGGGAGAGGCTCAGAGATACGCAGTATTTT.